Listed below are T cell receptor beta chains from one sample, sequenced in a study of cytotoxic CD8 clonotypes in ibrutinib-treated CLL. TCRdb's copy holds only in-frame clones and misses some; the assay was immunoSEQ multiplex PCR. The table has about 330,000 clones, under 70% seen once; the top ten hold about 5.9%. Sample: PBMCs, taken after 36 months of ibrutinib treatment. These receptors came from a human donor with chronic lymphocytic leukemia. Each CDR3 is given with its conserved first and last residue. A D gene is named only where the DNA matches it firmly. The listing skips clone size in some rows; elsewhere it reads once, few, many or a size class.

>.|TRBJ2-7|TRBD1|TRBV9
TGTGCCCGCGGGGCCGGACAGGGGGGTTTGTACGAGCAGTACTTC
CARGAGQGGLYEQYF
>few|TRBJ2-4|.|TRBV6-5
TGTGCCAGCAGCCACCGTGGGGACATTCAGTACTTC
CASSHRGDIQYF
>.|TRBJ1-5|TRBD1|TRBV2
TGTGCCAGCAGGCGCGACAGGGGAAGCAATCAGCCCCAGCATTTT
CASRRDRGSNQPQHF
>.|TRBJ2-3|.|TRBV5-1
TGCGCCAGCAGCCAGGGCTCAACAGATACGCAGTATTTT
CASSQGSTDTQYF
>.|TRBJ2-5|TRBD2|TRBV29-1
TGCAGCGTCCCAATAGGACTAGCGGGAGGGTCGTACCAAGAGACCCAGTACTTC
CSVPIGLAGGSYQETQYF
>.|TRBJ2-5|.|TRBV4-1
TGCGCCAGCAGCCATTACGGACAGCGAGGAGAGACCCAGTACTTC
CASSHYGQRGETQYF
>.|TRBJ2-2|TRBD1|TRBV18
TGTGCCAGCTCACCCCTCGGGACAGGGAAAACCGGGGAGCTGTTTTTT
CASSPLGTGKTGELFF
>many|TRBJ1-6|.|TRBV7-9
TGTGCCAGCAGCTACCACACTTCTGGTTATTCACCCCTCCACTTT
CASSYHTSGYSPLHF
>.|TRBJ2-7|.|TRBV7-2
TGTGCCAGCAGCTCACGATGGGGTGCAAGGGAGCAGTACTTC
CASSSRWGAREQYF
>.|TRBJ2-3|TRBD1|TRBV7-6
TGTGCCAGCAGCTTACCTTGGGACAGGGGGCCAGATACGCAGTATTTT
CASSLPWDRGPDTQYF
>.|TRBJ2-1|.|TRBV29-1
TGCAGCGTTGAAGATCACGCCGGGATTTACAATGAGCAGTTCTTC
CSVEDHAGIYNEQFF